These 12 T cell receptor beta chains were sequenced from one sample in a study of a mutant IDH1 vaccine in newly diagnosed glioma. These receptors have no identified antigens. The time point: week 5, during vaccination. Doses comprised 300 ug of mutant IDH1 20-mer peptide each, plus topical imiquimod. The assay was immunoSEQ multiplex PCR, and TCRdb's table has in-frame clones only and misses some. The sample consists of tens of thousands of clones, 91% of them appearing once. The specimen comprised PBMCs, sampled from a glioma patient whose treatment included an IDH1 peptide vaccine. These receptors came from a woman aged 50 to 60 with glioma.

The chain's CDR3 is CASSPETGAYGYTF. In nucleotides, the CDR3 is TGTGCCAGCTCACCAGAGACAGGGGCGTATGGCTACACCTTC. The V call is TRBV18, the J call TRBJ1-2, with TRBD1 matching over 8 bases. After removal of 2 bases from V and 5 bases from J, the junction contained 4 bases not matched to a gene. Germline CDR1 KGHSH, CDR2 LQKENI. CDR3 length: 14 amino acids.

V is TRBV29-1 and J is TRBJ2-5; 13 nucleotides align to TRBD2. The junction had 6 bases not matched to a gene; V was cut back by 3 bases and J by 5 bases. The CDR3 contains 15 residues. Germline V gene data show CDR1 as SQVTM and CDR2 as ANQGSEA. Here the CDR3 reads CSVDTSGRAGETQYF. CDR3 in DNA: TGCAGCGTTGATACTAGCGGGAGGGCCGGGGAGACCCAGTACTTC.

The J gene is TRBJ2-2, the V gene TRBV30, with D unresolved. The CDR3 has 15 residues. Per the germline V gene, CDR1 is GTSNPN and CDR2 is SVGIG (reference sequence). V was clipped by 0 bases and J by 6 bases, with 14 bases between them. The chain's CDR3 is CAWSVGHLGAGELFF. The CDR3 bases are TGTGCCTGGAGTGTCGGCCATTTAGGCGCCGGGGAGCTGTTTTTT.

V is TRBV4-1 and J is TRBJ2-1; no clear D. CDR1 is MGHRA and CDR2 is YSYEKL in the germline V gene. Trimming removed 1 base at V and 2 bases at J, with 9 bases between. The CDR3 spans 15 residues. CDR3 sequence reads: CASSQGGLPYNEQFF. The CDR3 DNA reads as TGCGCCAGCAGCCAAGGAGGCTTGCCCTACAATGAGCAGTTCTTC.

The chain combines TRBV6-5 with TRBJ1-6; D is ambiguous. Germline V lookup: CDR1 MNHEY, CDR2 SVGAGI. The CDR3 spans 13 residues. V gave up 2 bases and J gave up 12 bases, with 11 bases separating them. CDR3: CASSYKQLLPLHF. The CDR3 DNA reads TGTGCCAGCAGTTACAAGCAACTTTTACCCCTCCACTTT.

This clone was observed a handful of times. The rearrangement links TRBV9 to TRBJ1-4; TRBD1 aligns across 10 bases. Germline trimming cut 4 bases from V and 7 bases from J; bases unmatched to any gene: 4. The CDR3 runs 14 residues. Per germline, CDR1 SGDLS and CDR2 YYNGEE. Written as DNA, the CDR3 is TGTGCCAGCAGCTCGACAGGGGGCATTGAAAAACTGTTTTTT. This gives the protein CASSSTGGIEKLFF.

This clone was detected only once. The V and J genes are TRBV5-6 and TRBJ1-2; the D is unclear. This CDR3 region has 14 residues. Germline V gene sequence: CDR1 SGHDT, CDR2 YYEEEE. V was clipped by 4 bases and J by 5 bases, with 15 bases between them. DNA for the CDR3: TGTGCCAGCAGCGTCCGGGGTCTTAGGTATGGCTACACCTTC. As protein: CASSVRGLRYGYTF.

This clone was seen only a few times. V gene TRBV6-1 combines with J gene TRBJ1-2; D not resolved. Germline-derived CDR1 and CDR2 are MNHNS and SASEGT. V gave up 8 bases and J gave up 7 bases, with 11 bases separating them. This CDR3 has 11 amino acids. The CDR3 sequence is CASSRGFGYTF. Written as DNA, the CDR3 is TGTGCCAGCTCAAGAGGGTTTGGCTACACCTTC.

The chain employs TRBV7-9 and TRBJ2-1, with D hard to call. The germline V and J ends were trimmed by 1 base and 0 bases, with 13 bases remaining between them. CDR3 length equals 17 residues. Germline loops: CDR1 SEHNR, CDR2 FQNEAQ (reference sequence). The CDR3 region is CASSLEGSFSSYNEQFF. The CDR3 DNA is TGTGCCAGCAGCTTAGAGGGCAGCTTCAGCTCCTACAATGAGCAGTTCTTC.

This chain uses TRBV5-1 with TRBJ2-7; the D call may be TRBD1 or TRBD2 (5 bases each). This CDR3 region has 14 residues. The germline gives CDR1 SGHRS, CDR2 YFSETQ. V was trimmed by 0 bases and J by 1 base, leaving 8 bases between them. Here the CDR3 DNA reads TGCGCCAGCAGCTTGGCGGGACGGTCCTACGAGCAGTACTTC. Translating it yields CASSLAGRSYEQYF.

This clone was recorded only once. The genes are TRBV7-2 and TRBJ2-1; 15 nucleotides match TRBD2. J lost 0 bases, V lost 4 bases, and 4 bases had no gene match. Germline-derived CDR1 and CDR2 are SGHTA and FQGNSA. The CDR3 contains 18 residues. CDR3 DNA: TGTGCCAGCAGCTCGGGACTAGCGGGAGGCCCCTCCTACAATGAGCAGTTCTTC. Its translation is CASSSGLAGGPSYNEQFF.

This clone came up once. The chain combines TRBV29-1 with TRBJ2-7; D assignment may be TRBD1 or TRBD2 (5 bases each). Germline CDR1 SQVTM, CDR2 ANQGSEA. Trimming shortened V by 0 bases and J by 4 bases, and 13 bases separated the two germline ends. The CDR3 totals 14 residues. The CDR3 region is CSVEDWQGGYEQYF. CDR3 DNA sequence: TGCAGCGTTGAAGATTGGCAGGGCGGGTACGAGCAGTACTTC.